This T cell receptor beta chain was recovered during a study of shared clonotypes between healthy human individuals. Study at large: CD8 memory received one plate per donor, CD8 naive two, CD4 memory three and CD4 naive three.

Details on this clone: Antigen: not known.

Study conclusions and caveats: Non-shared clonotypes were found to have lower generation probabilities than the clonotypes that were shared by all four of the sorted-subset donors. Rarefaction showed that sequencing of sorted subsets was incomplete (despite large depth). Owing to a small donor count, the genetic and exposure-history diversity represented was limited.

CDR3 length equals 13 residues. V shed 6 bases and J 5 bases; nucleotides not matched to a gene: 3. Germline V CDR1 and CDR2: MNHEY, SMNVEV (reference sequence). Measured with immunoSEQ multiplex PCR; TCRdb has only the in-frame clones, and not every one. The sample lists approximately 1,500,000 clones; around 98% were seen once. This TCR derives from a man aged 25-45 years in good health. The V call is TRBV27, the J call TRBJ2-3; 9 bases align to TRBD2. Sequencing was performed on naive CD4+ T cells sorted from blood. The subset: CD45RA+ positively selected. CDR3 amino acids: CASRREGRDTQYF. The CDR3 DNA reads TGTGCCAGCAGGCGGGAGGGCCGAGATACGCAGTATTTT.